A single sample gave rise to the 19 T cell receptor beta chains below, sequenced in a study of Ad26.COV2.S vaccination and SARS-CoV-2 variants. Measured with immunoSEQ multiplex PCR; TCRdb has only the in-frame clones, and not every one. This table holds roughly 500,000 clones, 87% found once. The treatment denotes: 15 to 20 received Ad26.COV2.S at low or high dose, single or two shots; roughly five received placebo; per-sample allocation not given. On day 63 after the first injection, vaccine and placebo recipients gave samples. The specimen was peripheral blood, collected in a trial of Ad26.COV2.S vaccine versus placebo. Source of these receptors: a person between 18 and 65 years old who received the Ad26.COV2.S COVID-19 vaccine or a placebo.

The chain is built from TRBV18 and TRBJ2-7, with D maybe TRBD2 (6 bases). Germline CDR1 and CDR2: KGHSH and LQKENI. The CDR3 extends over 18 amino acids. V was shortened by 3 bases and J by 3 bases, with 24 bases between the two germline ends. The DNA of the CDR3 is TGTGCCAGCTCACCCTCCTTGGGGGGAGGACGGAATTACTACGAGCAGTACTTC. This encodes CASSPSLGGGRNYYEQYF.

The chain recombines TRBV30 with TRBJ1-2, with a weak D call TRBD1 (5 bases). Trimming cost V 3 bases and J 2 bases, with 7 bases left between them. The CDR3 has 12 amino acids. The V gene's germline CDR1 is GTSNPN and CDR2 SVGIG (reference sequence). The CDR3 protein is CAWSTGNYGYTF. DNA of the CDR3: TGTGCCTGGAGCACAGGAAACTATGGCTACACCTTC.

The chain links TRBV4-3 to TRBJ2-7; 8 bases fit TRBD2. Unmatched junction bases numbered 5, after V lost 4 bases and J lost 3 bases. This CDR3 has 14 residues. Germline assignment: CDR1 LGHNA and CDR2 YSLEER. CDR3 DNA sequence: TGCGCCAGCAGCCTGTCCGGGGGGGGCTACGAGCAGTACTTC. Protein: CASSLSGGGYEQYF.

The genes are TRBV21-1 and TRBJ1-2; the listed D gene, TRBD1, was not tested against the DNA. TRBV21-1 corresponds to a pseudogene. The CDR3 loop spans 12 amino acids. CDR3 in amino acids: CASSNFPYGYTF. CDR3 sequence (DNA): TGTGCCAGCAGCAATTTTCCATATGGCTACACCTTC.

This rearrangement joins TRBV14 to TRBJ2-1; TRBD2 is a possible D gene (6 bases). The CDR3 contains 14 residues. The germline V gene has CDR1 SGHDN and CDR2 FVKESK. Trimming removed 4 bases at V and 6 bases at J, with 13 bases between. The CDR3 loop reads CASSPGDWGNEQFF. CDR3 nucleotides: TGTGCCAGCAGCCCGGGGGACTGGGGCAATGAGCAGTTCTTC.

This clone was observed at least ten times. The genes are TRBV11-3 and TRBJ1-1; D is unclear. Per the germline V gene, CDR1 is SGHNT and CDR2 is YENEEA. The CDR3 loop spans 13 amino acids. Trimming stripped 4 bases from V and 4 bases from J, with 10 bases between. The CDR3 DNA reads TGTGCCAGCAGCTACTCTTTCGGCACTGAAGCTTTCTTT. Its translation is CASSYSFGTEAFF.

The chain carries TRBV24-1 and TRBJ2-2, with 7 bases identical to TRBD2. Germline V gene data show CDR1 as KGHDR and CDR2 as SFDVKD. The CDR3 runs to 18 residues. The trim removed 3 bases at V and 0 bases at J, leaving 9 bases unmatched. DNA for the CDR3: TGTGCCACCAGTGATCCCCCGGGACTAAAATCGAACACCGGGGAGCTGTTTTTT. Translating it yields CATSDPPGLKSNTGELFF.

In this sample, this clone turned up a few times. The rearrangement joins TRBV20-1 to TRBJ1-1, with D possibly TRBD1 on 5 matching bases. This CDR3 is 14 amino acids long. CDR1 and CDR2 (germline): DFQATT, SNEGSKA (reference sequence). V lost 3 bases and J 0 bases, leaving 11 bases between the germline ends. CDR3 in DNA: TGCAGTGCTAGTATAGACAGCATGAACACTGAAGCTTTCTTT. Amino acids: CSASIDSMNTEAFF.

The rearrangement links TRBV28 to TRBJ2-4; D gene unclear. The CDR3 is made up of 16 amino acids. With 3 bases removed from V and 0 bases from J, the gap between germline ends came to 12 bases. Per germline, CDR1 MDHEN and CDR2 SYDVKM. CDR3 in amino acids: CASSFTQTEAKNIQYF. For the CDR3, the DNA is TGTGCCAGCAGTTTCACGCAAACAGAAGCCAAAAACATTCAGTACTTC.

The chain joins TRBV19 to TRBJ1-1, with TRBD1 matching over 8 bases. The CDR3 spans 15 residues. V shed 6 bases and J 5 bases; nucleotides not matched to a gene: 11. The germline V gene has CDR1 LNHDA and CDR2 SQIVND (reference sequence). The CDR3 here is CASSSHRGSRTEAFF. The CDR3 nucleotides read TGTGCCAGTAGCTCGCACAGGGGGTCGAGGACTGAAGCTTTCTTT.

V usage is TRBV2 and J usage is TRBJ2-1; possibly TRBD2 for D (6 bases). Trimming removed 4 bases from V and 8 bases from J, with 18 bases in between. In germline, CDR1 is SNHLY, CDR2 FYNNEI. CDR3 length: 15 residues. CDR3 in DNA: TGTGCCAGCAGTGCGGGTAGCCGGACGGGGGATGAGCAGTTCTTC. It codes for CASSAGSRTGDEQFF.

The rearrangement links TRBV19 to TRBJ2-5, with D possibly matching TRBD2 (6 bases). The CDR3 extends over 16 amino acids. V lost 7 bases to trimming and J lost 1 base, with 19 bases between them. Looked up from germline, CDR1 is LNHDA and CDR2 is SQIVND (reference sequence). CDR3 nucleotides: TGTGCCAGTAAGGGCATGGCGGGGAGCCTCCAAGAGACCCAGTACTTC. This sequence encodes CASKGMAGSLQETQYF.

This clone was observed a few times. CDR3 in amino acids: CASSSRMNTEAFF. The CDR3 DNA sequence: TGCGCCAGCAGCTCCCGGATGAACACTGAAGCTTTCTTT. This chain joins TRBV5-1 and TRBJ1-1; D gene uncertain. This CDR3 is built from 13 residues. With 3 bases removed from V and 0 bases from J, the gap between germline ends came to 6 bases. Germline CDR1 reads SGHRS; CDR2 reads YFSETQ.

The chain couples TRBV2 to TRBJ2-2; tentatively, D is TRBD1 (5 bases). The CDR3 consists of 11 residues. The V gene lost 8 bases and the J gene lost 6 bases, with 7 bases spanning the gap. Looked up from germline, CDR1 is SNHLY and CDR2 is FYNNEI. CDR3 bases: TGTGCCAGCGGGGCTCCCGGGGAGCTGTTTTTT. This sequence encodes CASGAPGELFF.

The chain recombines TRBV30 with TRBJ2-7; D is perhaps TRBD2 (5 bases). The CDR3 runs to 13 residues. Germline loops: CDR1 GTSNPN, CDR2 SVGIG (reference sequence). V gave up 3 bases and J gave up 4 bases, with 13 bases separating them. The CDR3 DNA follows: TGTGCCTGGAGGCCGCCCGGGATGTACGAGCAGTACTTC. It yields the protein CAWRPPGMYEQYF.

The V gene is TRBV10-3, the J gene TRBJ2-3; D possibly uses TRBD1 or TRBD2 (5 bases each). The germline gives CDR1 ENHRY, CDR2 SYGVKD. This CDR3 spans 15 amino acids. V was shortened by 3 bases and J by 1 base, with 11 bases between the two germline ends. The CDR3 DNA reads as TGTGCCATCAGTGACACCACGGGACGCACAGATACGCAGTATTTT. This translates into CAISDTTGRTDTQYF.

J is TRBJ2-6 and V is TRBV30; D is possibly TRBD1 (5 bases). V lost 2 bases, J lost 4 bases, and 12 bases lay in between. The CDR3 extends over 15 amino acids. The V gene's germline CDR1 is GTSNPN and CDR2 SVGIG (reference sequence). CDR3 loop: CAWSRDRSGANVLTF. The CDR3 bases are TGTGCCTGGAGTCGCGACAGATCAGGGGCCAACGTCCTGACTTTC.

This chain connects TRBV29-1 to TRBJ2-7, with TRBD2 matching 11 bases. After removal of 6 bases from V and 2 bases from J, the junction contained 12 bases not matched to a gene. CDR1 is SQVTM, CDR2 ANQGSEA, per germline. The CDR3 is 16 residues long. CDR3: CSVTSGTSGSAYEQYF. The DNA for the CDR3 is TGCAGCGTCACCTCAGGGACTAGCGGATCAGCCTACGAGCAGTACTTC.

This sequence joins TRBV7-2 and TRBJ1-5, with D possibly being TRBD1 (5 bases). This CDR3 is 14 amino acids long. Germline CDR1 is SGHTA and CDR2 is FQGNSA. V dropped 5 bases and J dropped 7 bases, with 15 bases sitting between them. The CDR3 reads CASSPGEGRQPQHF. The CDR3 DNA follows: TGTGCCAGCAGCCCTGGGGAGGGGAGGCAGCCCCAGCATTTT.